There are many counts of the clone carrying this T cell receptor beta chain. The source of the sample is a study of regulatory T cells in long-lasting Graves disease. The V and J ends lost 2 bases and 4 bases, in that order; junction bases with no gene match: 7. This CDR3 region has 15 residues. CDR1 MDHEN and CDR2 SYDVKM come from the germline V gene. TCR beta libraries were built with iRepertoire HTBI primers and Arm-PCR of CDR3 regions. Using its own MiXCR run on the multiplex PCR reads, TCRdb lists one record per CDR3 protein. The sample records 350,000 to 550,000 distinct CDR3 sequences, 14% being singletons. Regarding time point: newly diagnosed GD, antithyroid drugs for less than 3 months. PBMCs were the source of the RNA used for TCR sequencing. This sample was shared with a second study, whose subject was T cells in Graves' hyperthyroidism and ophthalmopathy. That work contributes: Clinicians diagnosed patients from clinical symptoms, serum thyroxine and TRAb, thyroid ultrasound and orbital computed tomography. Primed by the HTBI set, a first-round RT-PCR was run on the TCR CDR3.

This receptor was taken from a woman aged 45 to 65 with Graves disease. J is TRBJ1-2 and V is TRBV28; 7 positions agree with TRBD1. The sample was peripheral blood mononuclear cells (PBMCs), taken at new diagnosis, from a patient treated with antithyroid drugs. CDR3 sequence: CASSLRYRDSYGYTF. As DNA, the CDR3 is TGTGCCAGCAGTTTACGCTACCGGGACAGCTATGGCTACACCTTC.